This is a list of T cell receptor beta chains from one sample in a study of HIV-infected patients and healthy controls. From the 5' RACE reads, TCRdb called clonotypes with MiXCR, one entry per CDR3 protein. The table has 13,000 to 15,000 distinct CDR3 sequences, around 10% seen once. Specimen: blood. The receptors stem from an adult in good health. CDR3s leave out the opening cysteine and the closing phenylalanine or tryptophan. The order of the fields is V gene, J gene, CDR3 protein.

>TRBV5-4|TRBJ2-1
ASSLSLAGGPPYNEQF
>TRBV20-1|TRBJ2-7
SARRPAGGFYEQY
>TRBV12-3/TRBV12-4|TRBJ2-7
ASSSTTRQTYEQY
>TRBV18|TRBJ2-6
ASSPGTAYSGANVLT
>TRBV19|TRBJ1-2
ATKTGSDYGYT
>TRBV28|TRBJ2-7
ASSPRTALPYEQY
>TRBV2|TRBJ1-2
ASITGMGGYT
>TRBV20-1|TRBJ2-2
SARASGERTGELF
>TRBV3-1|TRBJ2-7
ASSRFTNVGEQY
>TRBV27|TRBJ1-5
ASARGDNQPQH
>TRBV9|TRBJ1-5
ASSPRDSNQPQH
>TRBV7-2|TRBJ2-7
ASSLTTGPRSPYEQY
>TRBV16|TRBJ2-3
ASSQLGHTDTQY
>TRBV3-1|TRBJ2-5
ASSQEFNGEGETQY
>TRBV9|TRBJ1-5
ASSNTGDRNQPQH
>TRBV7-2|TRBJ2-1
ASSLELAGVNEQF
>TRBV7-3|TRBJ1-2
ASSQGSSGYT
>TRBV11-2|TRBJ1-1
ASSLGGTGVNTEAF
>TRBV29-1|TRBJ2-7
SVEKDYSYEQY
>TRBV15|TRBJ1-2
ATSRVLTEYYT
>TRBV11-2|TRBJ2-3
ASSTLRTSGRVASTDTQY
>TRBV6-1|TRBJ1-2
ALRQGSNYGYT
>TRBV5-6|TRBJ2-6
ASSLTYSSGANVLT
>TRBV12-3/TRBV12-4|TRBJ2-7
ASSFYSYEQY
>TRBV12-3/TRBV12-4|TRBJ1-2
ASRPTGGANYGYT
>TRBV9|TRBJ2-1
ASSGASSYNEQF